This TCR beta chain originates from a study of early T cells in non-severe SARS-CoV-2 infection. The V gene end was trimmed by 6 bases and the J gene end by 4 bases; junction bases not matched to a gene: 12. The CDR3 extends over 16 amino acids. Individual cDNA molecules received unique molecular identifiers during library preparation. One entry per CDR3 protein, called by TCRdb with MiXCR from the 5' RACE reads. Among tens of thousands of distinct CDR3 sequences listed, less than 9.5% were seen once. Sample: whole blood, taken at baseline. The TCR was taken from an adult who was a healthcare worker with PCR-confirmed SARS-CoV-2 infection or an uninfected control (not recorded which). The chain carries TRBV12-3 or TRBV12-4 and TRBJ2-1, with 7 bases that match TRBD2. In DNA form, the CDR3 reads TGTGCCAGCAGAAGGGAGCGGGGCCGAATATACAATGAGCAGTTCTTC. This translates into CASRRERGRIYNEQFF.